This T cell receptor beta chain was profiled in a study of blood T cell repertoires in COVID-19. Across the whole study: Specimens from acute and convalescent COVID-19 originated in the United States, Italy and Spain.

Trimming took 3 bases from V and 5 from J; bases not matched to a gene: 8. This CDR3 region has 15 residues. Germline V lookup: CDR1 ENHRY, CDR2 SYGVKD. TCRdb's table, derived via immunoSEQ multiplex PCR, lists solely in-frame clones and lacks some. The data show tens of thousands of clones, about 83% seen once. Sequenced sample: peripheral blood. This TCR came from a man between 65 and 80 years old with COVID-19, enrolled during active disease. This chain connects TRBV10-3 to TRBJ1-2; TRBD1 aligns across 8 bases. The CDR3 region is CAISDRDRTLYGYTF. CDR3 in DNA: TGTGCCATCAGTGATAGGGACAGGACTCTTTATGGCTACACCTTC.